Listed below are T cell receptor beta chains from one sample, sequenced in a study of cytomegalovirus exposure and HLA in healthy donors. TCRdb keeps only in-frame clones here, not all; method: immunoSEQ multiplex PCR. Here the sample spans approximately 70,000 clones, approximately 70% being singletons. Material for sequencing was PBMCs. All receptors come from a male donor in good health and CMV-seropositive. CDR3s include the opening cysteine and the closing phenylalanine or tryptophan. The D gene is left open where the match is weak. A row's size may be missing; if present it is once, few, many or a size class.

NA	TRBJ2-1	TRBD2	TRBV7-2	TGTGCCAGCAGCTTATTATCAGCGGGACCGCCAGCCTACAATGAGCAGTTCTTC	CASSLLSAGPPAYNEQFF
NA	TRBJ2-1	TRBD1	TRBV10-1	TGCGCCAGCAGTGAGTTCGGACAGGGGGGTAATGAGCAGTTCTTC	CASSEFGQGGNEQFF
few	TRBJ1-1	NA	TRBV2	TGTGCCAGCTCCGGGGAAATGAACACTGAAGCTTTCTTT	CASSGEMNTEAFF
few	TRBJ2-3	TRBD1	TRBV6-6	TGTGCCAGCAGTTACACGAGACAGGGGGTATATACGCAGTATTTT	CASSYTRQGVYTQYF
few	TRBJ2-2	TRBD2	TRBV7-9	TGTTCCAGCAGCGCCCAACCGGGACTAGCGGGAGTAGACGGGGAGCTGTTTTTT	CSSSAQPGLAGVDGELFF
NA	TRBJ2-1	TRBD2	TRBV6-1	TGTGCCAGCAGTGAATTAGGCAGGGGTGTTGGCGGGAGGAATGAGCAGTTCTTC	CASSELGRGVGGRNEQFF
NA	TRBJ2-5	TRBD2	TRBV5-1	TGCGCCAGCAGCCCGGGACTAGCGGGAGGGTACCAAGAGACCCAGTACTTC	CASSPGLAGGYQETQYF
NA	TRBJ2-7	NA	TRBV19	TGTGCCAGTAGTTCCGGGACAAATTACGAGCAGTACTTC	CASSSGTNYEQYF
NA	TRBJ2-2	TRBD1	TRBV7-9	TGTGCCAGCAGCTTAGCCGGGACAGGGTTCGTTCCCGGGGAGCTGTTTTTT	CASSLAGTGFVPGELFF
NA	TRBJ2-1	NA	TRBV10-1	TGCGCCAGCAGCGAAACGTCCGCCGGGGGCTACAATGAGCAGTTCTTC	CASSETSAGGYNEQFF
NA	TRBJ2-5	NA	TRBV5-1	TGCGCCAGCAGCCCAGACCCGGGACACATCCGTAGGGACCAGTACTTC	CASSPDPGHIRRDQYF
NA	TRBJ1-1	NA	TRBV15	TGTGCCACCAGCCTACGAAATTCTACAGCGAACACTGAAGCTTTCTTT	CATSLRNSTANTEAFF
NA	TRBJ2-2	TRBD2	TRBV10-3	TGTGCCATCAGTGATCGACTAGCGGGGGGGCCACACCGGGGAGCTGTTTTT	CAISDRLAGGPHRGAVF
NA	TRBJ2-7	TRBD1	TRBV7-3	TGTGCCAGCAGCACCTCCGGGACAGGGGACGAGCAGTACTTC	CASSTSGTGDEQYF
NA	TRBJ2-7	NA	TRBV4-3	TGCGCCAGCAGCCAAGATCGGGGGTCCTCCTCCTACGAGCAGTACTTC	CASSQDRGSSSYEQYF
NA	TRBJ2-3	TRBD2	TRBV7-8	TGTGCCAGCAGCTTCCCAGCGGGGGGGCCGGAGGATACGCAGTATTTT	CASSFPAGGPEDTQYF
few	TRBJ2-5	TRBD2	TRBV2	TGTGCCAGCAGTGAGGGGGTAGCGGGGGAAGAGACCCAGTACTTC	CASSEGVAGEETQYF
NA	TRBJ1-2	NA	TRBV7-9	TGTGCCAGCAGCCCCACCTCAACGGGCACCAGGGATGGCTACACCTTC	CASSPTSTGTRDGYTF
NA	TRBJ2-7	TRBD2	TRBV7-2	TGTGCCAGCAGCTTAACTAGCGGGGGGGCCTCCTACGAGCAGTACTTC	CASSLTSGGASYEQYF
NA	TRBJ1-1	TRBD1	TRBV5-4	TGTGCCAGCAGCTTGACAGGGGTGAACACTGAAGCTTTCTTT	CASSLTGVNTEAFF
NA	TRBJ2-7	TRBD2	TRBV28	TGTGCCAGCAGCCTCACACTAGCGGGTCTGTCCTACGAGCAGTACTTC	CASSLTLAGLSYEQYF
NA	TRBJ2-7	NA	TRBV7-9	TGTTCCAGCAGCCTCGGGGGTGCTTTC	CSSSLGGAF
NA	TRBJ1-3	NA	TRBV7-8	TGTGCCAGCAGCTTTCGGGGTGGTCCGCCAGGAAACACCATATATTTT	CASSFRGGPPGNTIYF
NA	TRBJ2-1	NA	TRBV5-1	TGCGCCAGCCGCTCCGCAGATTGGAATGAGCAGTTCTTC	CASRSADWNEQFF
NA	TRBJ1-2	TRBD1	TRBV5-1	TGCGCCAGCAGAGTGGGCGGGACAGTGCTCTATGGCTACACCTTC	CASRVGGTVLYGYTF
NA	TRBJ1-6	NA	TRBV5-1	TGCGCCAGCAGCTTGGCCATGAATTCACCCCTCCACTTT	CASSLAMNSPLHF
NA	TRBJ2-5	NA	TRBV7-3	TGTGCCAGCAGCTTCGGTCCTCGGGAGACCCAGTACTTC	CASSFGPRETQYF
once	TRBJ2-1	TRBD1	TRBV19	TGTGCCAGTAAAAGGGGGCAGGTCTACAATGAGCAGTTCTTC	CASKRGQVYNEQFF
NA	TRBJ2-7	TRBD1	TRBV10-3	TGTGCCATCAGCCTACTGGGACAGGGCTACGAGCAGTACTTC	CAISLLGQGYEQYF